This T cell receptor (beta chain) was captured by sequencing in a study of CXCR3-negative and CXCR3-positive naive CD8 T cells. About this clonotype itself: Its specificity is not known.

Germline V CDR1 and CDR2: MNHEY, SVGAGI. The CDR3 has 14 residues. Study-wide results and limits: Compared with CXCR3-negative naive cells, CXCR3-positive naive cells showed more hydrophobic TRB CDR3s. Naive subsets expressed similar surface CD5; TRB CDR3 features served to infer TCR strength.

The libraries of TRB cDNA were constructed through 5' RACE using UMI labels. TCRdb re-called the 5' RACE reads; every CDR3 protein appears as one record, without DNA. The listing contains 100,000 to 150,000 distinct CDR3 sequences. V and J are TRBV6-5 and TRBJ2-1; TCRdb gives TRBD1 as the D gene, but with no DNA this cannot be confirmed. The sequencing input was naive CXCR3- CD8+ T cells from blood. Subset of the sample: CD45RO-CCR7+CD27+CD95- naive CD8+ T cells lacking CXCR3 (TNR3-). This TCR came from a human donor in good health. Some clones in this sample may be carry-over from other donors' samples. The CDR3 here is CASSPRTGRDEQFF.